This T cell receptor (beta chain) emerged from a study of tumor-infiltrating lymphocytes in primary liver carcinoma. Turning to the study itself: Participating patients were men and women between 30 and 69 years old.

From about 490 ng of total RNA, TCR beta-specific cDNA was reverse-transcribed using a constant-region primer. Libraries of TCR beta came from three nested multiplex PCR rounds with slightly modified ARM-PCR. It was with TRBV1-TRBV30 forward primers and a C-beta reverse primer that the first two PCR rounds were run, at about 10 cycles each. Using its own MiXCR run on the multiplex PCR reads, TCRdb lists one record per CDR3 protein. The repertoire holds 90,000 to 150,000 distinct CDR3 sequences, approximately 68% seen once, with 8.1% in the top ten. Whole-study results and caveats: Lower overlap was observed for tumor-adjacent and tumor-blood pairs relative to tumor region pairs.

Joint extraction of RNA and DNA used about 17-32 mg of bulk tissue that was unsorted. Surgeons treated the primary liver carcinoma of the patients by surgical resection. In the case of this clonotype: Its antigen is unknown. This CDR3 fails to terminate in the conserved phenylalanine or tryptophan, so it likely reflects a read error.

There are 15 residues in the CDR3. Germline CDR1 and CDR2: SGHAT and FQNNGV. The specimen was tumor-adjacent normal liver tissue. This chain links TRBV11-2 with TRBJ2-1; 10 bases align to TRBD1. This receptor was identified in a woman aged 60-70 years with primary liver carcinoma and hepatitis B virus infection. CDR3: CVSSDRDRGWDEQFS. The CDR3 DNA follows: TGTGTCAGCAGTGACCGGGACAGGGGTTGGGATGAGCAGTTCTCC.